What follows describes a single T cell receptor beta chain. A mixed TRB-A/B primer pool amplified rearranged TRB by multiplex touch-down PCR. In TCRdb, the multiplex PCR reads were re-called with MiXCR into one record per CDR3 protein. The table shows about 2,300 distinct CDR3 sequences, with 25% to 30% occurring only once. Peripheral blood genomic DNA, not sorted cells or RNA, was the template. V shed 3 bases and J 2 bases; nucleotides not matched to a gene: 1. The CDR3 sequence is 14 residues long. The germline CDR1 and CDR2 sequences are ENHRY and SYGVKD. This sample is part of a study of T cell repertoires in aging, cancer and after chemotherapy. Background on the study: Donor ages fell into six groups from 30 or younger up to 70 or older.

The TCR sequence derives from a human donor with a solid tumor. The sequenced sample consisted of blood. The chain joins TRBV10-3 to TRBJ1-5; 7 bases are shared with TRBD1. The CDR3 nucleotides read TGTGCCATCAGTGATGGGACAGGCAATCAGCCCCAGCATTTT. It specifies CAISDGTGNQPQHF.